This TCR beta chain was sequenced in a study of cytomegalovirus exposure and HLA in healthy donors. This CDR3 comprises 11 residues. Germline V CDR1 and CDR2: LNHDA, SQIVND (reference sequence). V gave up 7 bases and J gave up 8 bases, with 11 bases separating them. A multiplex PCR was run with 60 Vbeta primers and 13 Jbeta primers. In the source study's methods: In a later analysis, some 80 million unique TCR beta chains included roughly 11 million shared by two or more donors. Sequencing used immunoSEQ multiplex PCR; TCRdb keeps in-frame clones, though not all of them. The V and J calls and clone size come from that table; D and trimming were worked out from the DNA. The sample consists of over 150,000 clones, 80% to 90% of them appearing once.

The specimen sequenced was PBMCs. The chain carries TRBV19 and TRBJ1-2; D is ambiguous. This sequence was found in a woman aged 30 to 39 in good health and CMV-seropositive. The CDR3 loop reads CASKRGHGYTF. CDR3 DNA: TGTGCCAGTAAGCGAGGGCACGGCTACACCTTC.